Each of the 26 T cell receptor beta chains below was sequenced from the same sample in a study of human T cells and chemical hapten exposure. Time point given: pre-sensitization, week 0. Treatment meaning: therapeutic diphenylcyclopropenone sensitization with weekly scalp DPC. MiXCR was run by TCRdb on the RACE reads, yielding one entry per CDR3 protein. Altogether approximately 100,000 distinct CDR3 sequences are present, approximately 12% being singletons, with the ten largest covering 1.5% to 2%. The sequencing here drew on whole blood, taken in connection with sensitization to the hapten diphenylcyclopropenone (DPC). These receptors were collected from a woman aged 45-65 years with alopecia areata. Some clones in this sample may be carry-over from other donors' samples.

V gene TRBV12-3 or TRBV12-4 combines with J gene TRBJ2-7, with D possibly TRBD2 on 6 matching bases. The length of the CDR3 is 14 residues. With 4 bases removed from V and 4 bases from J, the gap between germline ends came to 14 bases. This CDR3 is CASSSAGGEYEQYF. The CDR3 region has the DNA TGTGCCAGCAGTTCAGCAGGAGGGGAGTACGAGCAGTACTTC.

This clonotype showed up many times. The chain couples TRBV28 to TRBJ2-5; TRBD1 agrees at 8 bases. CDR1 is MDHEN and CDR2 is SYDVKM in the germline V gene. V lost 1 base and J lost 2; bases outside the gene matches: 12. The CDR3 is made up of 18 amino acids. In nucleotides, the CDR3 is TGTGCCAGCAGTTTATCTCGGTTCACAGGGGGTTATCAAGAGACCCAGTACTTC. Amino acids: CASSLSRFTGGYQETQYF.

CDR3 sequence: CSARGGFSYGYTF. CDR3 DNA sequence: TGCAGTGCCCGAGGGGGCTTTTCCTATGGCTACACCTTC. The chain uses TRBV20-1 and TRBJ1-2, with TRBD1 matching over 7 bases. V lost 6 bases and J lost 4; bases outside the gene matches: 8. CDR1 DFQATT and CDR2 SNEGSKA come from the germline V gene (reference sequence). This CDR3 spans 13 amino acids.

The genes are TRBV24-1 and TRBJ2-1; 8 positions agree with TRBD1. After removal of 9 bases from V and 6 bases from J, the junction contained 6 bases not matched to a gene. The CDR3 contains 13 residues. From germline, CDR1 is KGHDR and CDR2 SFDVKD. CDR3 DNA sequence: TGTGCCACCTCGGGGACAGGTTCCAATGAGCAGTTCTTC. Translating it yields CATSGTGSNEQFF.

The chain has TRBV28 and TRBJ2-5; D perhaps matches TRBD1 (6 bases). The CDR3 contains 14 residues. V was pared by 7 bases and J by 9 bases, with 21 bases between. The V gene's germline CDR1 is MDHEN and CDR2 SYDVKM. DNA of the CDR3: TGTGCCAGCATGACCAGGGGTTCGTGGTCGGCCCAGTACTTC. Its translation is CASMTRGSWSAQYF.

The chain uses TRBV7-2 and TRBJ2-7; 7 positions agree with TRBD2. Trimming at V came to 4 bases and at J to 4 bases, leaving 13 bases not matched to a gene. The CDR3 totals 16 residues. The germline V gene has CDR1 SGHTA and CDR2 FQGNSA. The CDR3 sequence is CASSSGGTRGKYEQYF. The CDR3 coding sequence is TGTGCCAGCAGCTCGGGAGGCACAAGGGGAAAATACGAGCAGTACTTC.

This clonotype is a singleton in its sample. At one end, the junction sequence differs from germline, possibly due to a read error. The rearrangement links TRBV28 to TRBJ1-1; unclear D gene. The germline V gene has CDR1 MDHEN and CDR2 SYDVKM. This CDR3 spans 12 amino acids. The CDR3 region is CASKFLNTEAFF. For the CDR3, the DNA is TGTGCTAGCAAGTTTCTGAACACTGAAGCTTTCTTT.

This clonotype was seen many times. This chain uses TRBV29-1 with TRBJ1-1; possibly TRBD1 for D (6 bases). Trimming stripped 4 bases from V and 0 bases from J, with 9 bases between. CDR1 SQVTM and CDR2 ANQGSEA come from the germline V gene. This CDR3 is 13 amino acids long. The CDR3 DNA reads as TGCAGCGTTGGCGGACAGTTGAACACTGAAGCTTTCTTT. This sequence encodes CSVGGQLNTEAFF.

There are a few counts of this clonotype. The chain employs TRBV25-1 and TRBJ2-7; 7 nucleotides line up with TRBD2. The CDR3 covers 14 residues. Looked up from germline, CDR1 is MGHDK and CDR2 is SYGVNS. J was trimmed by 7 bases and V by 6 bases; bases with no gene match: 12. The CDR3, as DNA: TGTGCCAGCAGGGAGAGCGGGGTCGGGGAAGAGCAGTACTTC. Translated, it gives CASRESGVGEEQYF.

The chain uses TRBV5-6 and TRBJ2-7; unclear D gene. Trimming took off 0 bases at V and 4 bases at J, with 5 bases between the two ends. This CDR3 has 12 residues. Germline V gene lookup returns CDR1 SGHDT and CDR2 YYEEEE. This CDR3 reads CASSLAPYEQYF. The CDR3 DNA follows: TGTGCCAGCAGCTTGGCCCCATACGAGCAGTACTTC. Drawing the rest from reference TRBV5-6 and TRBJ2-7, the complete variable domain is DAGVTQSPTHLIKTRGQQVTLRCSPKSGHDTVSWYQQALGQGPQFIFQYYEEEERQRGNFPDRFSGHQFPNYSSELNVNALLLGDSALYLCASSLAPYEQYFGPGTRLTVT.

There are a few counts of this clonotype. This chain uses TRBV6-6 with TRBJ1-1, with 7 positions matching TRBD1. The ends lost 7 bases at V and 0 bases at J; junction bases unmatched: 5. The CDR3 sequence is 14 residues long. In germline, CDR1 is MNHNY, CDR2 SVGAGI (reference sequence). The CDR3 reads CASNWGQLNTEAFF. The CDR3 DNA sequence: TGTGCCAGCAACTGGGGACAGTTGAACACTGAAGCTTTCTTT.

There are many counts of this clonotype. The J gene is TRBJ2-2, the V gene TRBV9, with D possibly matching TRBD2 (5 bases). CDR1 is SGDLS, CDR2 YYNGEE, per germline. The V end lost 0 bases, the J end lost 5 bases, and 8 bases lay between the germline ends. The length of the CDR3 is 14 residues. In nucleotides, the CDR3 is TGTGCCAGCAGCGTAGACGGGGTAACCGGGGAGCTGTTTTTT. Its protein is CASSVDGVTGELFF.

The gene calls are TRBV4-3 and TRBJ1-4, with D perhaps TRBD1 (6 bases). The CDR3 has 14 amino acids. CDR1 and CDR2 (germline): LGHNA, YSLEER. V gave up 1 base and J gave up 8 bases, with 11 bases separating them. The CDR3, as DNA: TGCGCCAGCAGCCAAGGGCAGGGGCCCGAAAAACTGTTTTTT. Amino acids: CASSQGQGPEKLFF.

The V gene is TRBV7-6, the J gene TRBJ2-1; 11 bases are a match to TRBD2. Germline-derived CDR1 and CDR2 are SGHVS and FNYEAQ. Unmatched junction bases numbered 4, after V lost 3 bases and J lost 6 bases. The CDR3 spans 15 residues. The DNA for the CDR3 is TGTGCCAGCAGCTTCTGGACTAGCGGGTTCAATGAGCAGTTCTTC. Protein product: CASSFWTSGFNEQFF.

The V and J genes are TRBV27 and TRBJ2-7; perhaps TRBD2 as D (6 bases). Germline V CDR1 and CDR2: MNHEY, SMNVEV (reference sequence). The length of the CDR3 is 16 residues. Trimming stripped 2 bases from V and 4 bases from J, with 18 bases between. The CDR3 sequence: CASSLQGSGLPYEQYF. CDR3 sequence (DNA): TGTGCCAGCAGTTTACAGGGCTCGGGACTGCCATACGAGCAGTACTTC.

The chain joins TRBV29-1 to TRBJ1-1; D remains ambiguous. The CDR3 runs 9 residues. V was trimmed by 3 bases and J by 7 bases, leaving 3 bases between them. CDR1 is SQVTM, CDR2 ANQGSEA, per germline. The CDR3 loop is CSVDGEAFF. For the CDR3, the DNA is TGCAGCGTTGACGGTGAAGCTTTCTTT.

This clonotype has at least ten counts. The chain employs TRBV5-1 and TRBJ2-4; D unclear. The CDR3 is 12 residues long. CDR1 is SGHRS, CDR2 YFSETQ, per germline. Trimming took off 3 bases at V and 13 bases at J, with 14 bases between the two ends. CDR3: CASSSPGGVQYF. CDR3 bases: TGCGCCAGCAGCTCCCCCGGTGGGGTACAGTACTTC.

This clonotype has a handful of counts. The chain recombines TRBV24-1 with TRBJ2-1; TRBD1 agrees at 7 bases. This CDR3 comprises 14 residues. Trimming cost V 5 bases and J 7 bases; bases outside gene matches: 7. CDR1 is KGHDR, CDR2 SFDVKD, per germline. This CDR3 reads CATSVSGRGNEQFF. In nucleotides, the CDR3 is TGTGCCACCAGTGTCTCCGGCAGGGGGAATGAGCAGTTCTTC.

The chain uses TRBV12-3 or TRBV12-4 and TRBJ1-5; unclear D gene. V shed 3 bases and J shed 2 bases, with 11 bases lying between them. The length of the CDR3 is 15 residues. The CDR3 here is CASSFQADRNQPQHF. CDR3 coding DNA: TGTGCCAGCAGTTTTCAGGCGGACCGCAATCAGCCCCAGCATTTT.

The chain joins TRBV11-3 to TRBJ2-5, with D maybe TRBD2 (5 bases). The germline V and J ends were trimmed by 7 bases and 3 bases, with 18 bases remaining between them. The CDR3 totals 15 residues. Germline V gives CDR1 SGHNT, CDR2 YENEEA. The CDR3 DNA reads TGTGCCAGCATCGTTAAAGATCGTAGCGAAGAGACCCAGTACTTC. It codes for CASIVKDRSEETQYF.

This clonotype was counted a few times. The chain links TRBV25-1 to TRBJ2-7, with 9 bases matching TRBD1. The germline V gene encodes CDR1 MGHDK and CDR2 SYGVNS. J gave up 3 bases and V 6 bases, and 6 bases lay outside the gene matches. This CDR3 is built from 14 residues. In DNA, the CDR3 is TGTGCCAGCAGAAAAGCGGGACAGGGCTACGAGCAGTACTTC. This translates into CASRKAGQGYEQYF.

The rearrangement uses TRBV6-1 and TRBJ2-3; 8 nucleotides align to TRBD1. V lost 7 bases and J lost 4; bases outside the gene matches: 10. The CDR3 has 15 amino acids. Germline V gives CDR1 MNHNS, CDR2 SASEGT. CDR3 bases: TGTGCCAGCACCCTGGACAGGGCTTCGTCAGATACGCAGTATTTT. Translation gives CASTLDRASSDTQYF.

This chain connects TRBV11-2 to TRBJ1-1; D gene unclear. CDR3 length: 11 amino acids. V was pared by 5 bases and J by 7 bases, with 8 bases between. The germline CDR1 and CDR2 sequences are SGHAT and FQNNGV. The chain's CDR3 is CASSLRYEAFF. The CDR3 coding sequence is TGTGCCAGCAGCCTTCGCTATGAAGCTTTCTTT. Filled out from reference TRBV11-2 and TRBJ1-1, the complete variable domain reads EAGVAQSPRYKIIEKRQSVAFWCNPISGHATLYWYQQILGQGPKLLIQFQNNGVVDDSQLPKDRFSAERLKGVDSTLKIQPAKLEDSAVYLCASSLRYEAFFGQGTRLTVV.

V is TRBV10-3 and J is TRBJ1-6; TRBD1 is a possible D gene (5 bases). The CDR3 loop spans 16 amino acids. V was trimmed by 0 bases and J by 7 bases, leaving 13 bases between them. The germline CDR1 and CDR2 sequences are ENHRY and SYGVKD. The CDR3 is CAISESTYRTNSPLHF. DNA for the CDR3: TGTGCCATCAGTGAGTCAACTTACAGGACGAATTCACCCCTCCACTTT.

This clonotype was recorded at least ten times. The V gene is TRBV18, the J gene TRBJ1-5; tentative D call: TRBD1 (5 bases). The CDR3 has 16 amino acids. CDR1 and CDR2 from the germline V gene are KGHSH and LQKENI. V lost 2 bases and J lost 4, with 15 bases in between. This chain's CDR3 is CASSPSGGRTNQPQHF. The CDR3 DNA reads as TGTGCCAGCTCACCATCGGGGGGAAGGACAAATCAGCCCCAGCATTTT.

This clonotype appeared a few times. The DNA of the CDR3 is TGTGCCAGCAGTCCCCGGGACTCCCGCTCCTACGAGCAGTACTTC. Translation gives CASSPRDSRSYEQYF. V and J are TRBV12-3 or TRBV12-4 and TRBJ2-7; a possible D gene is TRBD2 (6 bases). V lost 5 bases and J 0 bases, leaving 14 bases between the germline ends. The CDR3 extends over 15 amino acids.